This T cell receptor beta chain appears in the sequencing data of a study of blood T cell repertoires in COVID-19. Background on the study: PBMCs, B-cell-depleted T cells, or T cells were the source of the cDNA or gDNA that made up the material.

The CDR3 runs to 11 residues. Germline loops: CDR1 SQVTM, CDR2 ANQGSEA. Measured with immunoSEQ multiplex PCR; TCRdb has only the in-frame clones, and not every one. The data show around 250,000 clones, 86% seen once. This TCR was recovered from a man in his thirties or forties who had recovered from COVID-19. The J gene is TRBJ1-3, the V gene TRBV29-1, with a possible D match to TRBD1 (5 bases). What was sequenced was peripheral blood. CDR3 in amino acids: CTVRGGNTIYF. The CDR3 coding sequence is TGCACCGTCCGGGGGGGAAACACCATATATTTT.